These 13 T cell receptor beta chains were sequenced from one sample in a study of identical twins. MiXCR, run by TCRdb on the 5' RACE reads, gives a single entry per CDR3 protein. The sample lists under 900,000 distinct CDR3 sequences, around 12% seen once, with around 1.6% in the top ten. Separately, the same data were catalogued under a study of yellow fever vaccine responses in identical twins.

Sequenced: PBMCs. These receptors came from a woman aged 18-29 years in good health.

This chain uses TRBV6-1 with TRBJ1-2; D ambiguous. V shed 6 bases and J shed 4 bases, with 18 bases lying between them. The V gene's germline CDR1 is MNHNS and CDR2 SASEGT. This CDR3 spans 15 amino acids. The CDR3 DNA is TGTGCCAGCAGCCCCGATAGGGCGCTTCCCTATGGCTACACCTTC. Translating gives CASSPDRALPYGYTF.

This clonotype was counted between two and nine times. V and J are TRBV7-3 and TRBJ2-1; TRBD2 matches at 8 bases. CDR3 size: 16 residues. Germline values: CDR1 SGHTA, CDR2 FQGTGA. The V segment lost 2 bases and the J segment 5 bases; nucleotides outside the gene matches: 8. CDR3 nucleotide sequence: TGTGCCAGCAGCTTATCTGCGGGAGGACCTAACAATGAGCAGTTCTTC. Its translation is CASSLSAGGPNNEQFF.

As for this clonotype: Germline is not matched at one junction end, which may reflect a read error. The chain recombines TRBV5-8 with TRBJ1-2; D uncertain. Per the germline V gene, CDR1 is SGHTS and CDR2 is YDEGEE. The CDR3 has 8 residues. CDR3 nucleotides: TGTGCCAGCAGCTTCCCTCTCTTC. Translated: CASSFPLF.

The chain is built from TRBV20-1 and TRBJ2-7; TRBD1 agrees at 7 bases. The CDR3 totals 14 residues. V shed 5 bases, J shed 7 bases, and the junction held 14 bases outside the gene matches. Germline lookup yields CDR1 DFQATT and CDR2 SNEGSKA (reference sequence). CDR3 sequence: CSAASTGMYEEQYV. The DNA for the CDR3 is TGCAGTGCTGCTTCGACAGGGATGTATGAGGAGCAGTACGTC.

This clonotype has more than one count but fewer than ten. This chain connects TRBV11-2 to TRBJ2-2; TRBD2 aligns across 9 bases. Germline V lookup: CDR1 SGHAT, CDR2 FQNNGV. V was pared by 3 bases and J by 4 bases, with 12 bases of the junction left unmatched. The CDR3 contains 18 residues. The CDR3 reads CASSFGVAGGPGTGELFF. The CDR3 DNA reads TGTGCCAGCAGCTTCGGGGTGGCGGGAGGGCCGGGCACCGGGGAGCTGTTTTTT.

This clonotype came up many times. This chain joins TRBV27 and TRBJ2-7; TRBD2 matches 7 bases. Germline trimming cut 6 bases from V and 3 bases from J; bases unmatched to any gene: 11. The CDR3 runs 15 residues. Looked up from germline, CDR1 is MNHEY and CDR2 is SMNVEV (reference sequence). This CDR3 reads CASSPLFGGSYEQYF. CDR3 in DNA: TGTGCCAGCAGCCCCCTATTCGGCGGGAGCTACGAGCAGTACTTC.

In its sample, this clonotype was seen a few times. J is TRBJ1-2 and V is TRBV25-1; TRBD1 is a possible D gene (5 bases). CDR1 is MGHDK and CDR2 is SYGVNS in the germline V gene. This CDR3 spans 15 amino acids. The ends were cut back, 2 bases at V and 2 bases at J, with 12 bases in the middle. Here the CDR3 DNA reads TGTGCCAGCAGTGAAAGGGGAAAATTCAACTATGGCTACACCTTC. It specifies CASSERGKFNYGYTF.

The V and J genes are TRBV28 and TRBJ2-1, with a tentative D call TRBD2 (6 bases). CDR3 size: 14 residues. V was pared by 7 bases and J by 1 base, with 11 bases between. Germline V CDR1 and CDR2: MDHEN, SYDVKM. Here the CDR3 reads CASIGGSSYNEQFF. As DNA, the CDR3 is TGTGCCAGCATTGGAGGGTCATCCTACAATGAGCAGTTCTTC.

This clonotype was observed a handful of times. V is TRBV6-6 and J is TRBJ2-3, with D uncertain. Germline V gives CDR1 MNHNY, CDR2 SVGAGI (reference sequence). V was clipped by 0 bases and J by 5 bases, with 3 bases between them. The CDR3 runs to 12 residues. In DNA, the CDR3 is TGTGCCAGCAGTTACTCGAAAGATACGCAGTATTTT. Amino acid sequence: CASSYSKDTQYF.

This sequence joins TRBV25-1 and TRBJ2-6, with 7 bases fitting TRBD1. The V gene's germline CDR1 is MGHDK and CDR2 SYGVNS. J gave up 0 bases and V 6 bases, and 8 bases lay outside the gene matches. CDR3 size: 17 residues. As DNA, the CDR3 is TGTGCCAGCAGAAGGACAGGCACGATCTCTGGGGCCAACGTCCTGACTTTC. It encodes CASRRTGTISGANVLTF.

This clonotype has only a few counts. The junction and the germline gene differ at one end; a read error may be behind it. The gene calls are TRBV5-1 and TRBJ2-3; D may be TRBD2 (6 bases). The CDR3 runs 14 residues. Germline CDR1 is SGHRS and CDR2 is YFSETQ. The CDR3: CASSFGGMTDTQYF. The CDR3 coding sequence is TGTGCCAGCAGCTTCGGGGGAATGACAGATACGCAGTATTTT.

This clonotype was found a few times. As DNA, the CDR3 is TGTGCCAGCAGTTTACCGGGACTAAGGGGTAACTCCTACAATGAGCAGTTCTTC. The encoded protein is CASSLPGLRGNSYNEQFF. The V and J genes are TRBV12-3 or TRBV12-4 and TRBJ2-1; 7 bases are shared with TRBD2. The CDR3 is 18 amino acids. V gave up 2 bases and J gave up 0 bases; unmatched junction bases: 10.

This clonotype has only a few counts. The CDR3 bases are TGTGCCAGCAGCCAAGGGGTGGACCTGTTTTTT. This encodes CASSQGVDLFF. This chain connects TRBV4-2 to TRBJ1-4; D unclear. From germline, CDR1 is LGHNA and CDR2 YNFKEQ. The CDR3 length is 11 residues. The V end was cut by 1 base, the J end by 14 bases, with 8 bases between.